This TCR beta chain is from a study of blood T cell repertoires in COVID-19. Study overall: Nucleic acid was either cDNA or gDNA, and it came from T cells, B-cell-depleted T cells, or PBMCs.

TCRdb keeps only in-frame clones here, not all; method: immunoSEQ multiplex PCR. The table shows about 220,000 clones, with around 83% occurring only once. Germline CDR1 and CDR2: KGHDR and SFDVKD. There are 14 residues in the CDR3. The V end lost 4 bases, the J end lost 2 bases, and 9 bases lay between the germline ends. The sequence came from a woman of 80 years or more with COVID-19, enrolled during active disease. The chain is built from TRBV24-1 and TRBJ2-3; D uncertain. Sequencing used peripheral blood. The CDR3 loop is CATSELLNTDTQYF. The CDR3 region has the DNA TGTGCCACCAGTGAACTACTGAACACAGATACGCAGTATTTT.